One sample yielded the 20 T cell receptor beta chains listed below, sequenced in a study of post-analysis software for immune sequencing data. Overall study results and limits: Patients carried a few TRBV segments more frequently than controls did, and TRBV5-6, TRBV5-1 and TRBV20-1 were among them.

Unique molecular identifiers featured in each of the TCR beta cDNA libraries. TCRdb analysed the PCR reads with MiXCR anew, one entry per CDR3 protein. The table has roughly 580,000 distinct CDR3 sequences, about 40% seen once. These TCRs' antigens remain unknown. Input material: blood. All receptors come from a girl between 10 and 17 years old with multiple sclerosis.

J is TRBJ2-2 and V is TRBV29-1; D is possibly TRBD1 (6 bases). The ends were cut back, 5 bases at V and 1 base at J, with 11 bases in the middle. The CDR3 is 14 residues long. Germline V gene data show CDR1 as SQVTM and CDR2 as ANQGSEA. This chain's CDR3 is CSVTGQLNTGELFF. The CDR3, as DNA: TGCAGCGTTACGGGACAACTGAACACCGGGGAGCTGTTTTTT.

This clonotype was detected a few times. The chain couples TRBV12-3 or TRBV12-4 to TRBJ2-7; TRBD1 or TRBD2 may be the D gene (5 bases each). V was shortened by 5 bases and J by 6 bases, with 14 bases between the two germline ends. CDR3 length: 13 residues. CDR3 sequence reads: CASSTGTLSEQYF. The CDR3 coding sequence is TGTGCCAGCAGTACCGGGACCCTCTCCGAGCAGTACTTC.

This clonotype was found once. The genes are TRBV12-3 or TRBV12-4 and TRBJ1-5; a weak D match, TRBD1 (5 bases). Trimming removed 4 bases from V and 2 bases from J, with 12 bases in between. The length of the CDR3 is 15 residues. The CDR3 region has the DNA TGTGCCAGCAGTTCAAAGGGGAAGGGCAATCAGCCCCAGCATTTT. This codes for CASSSKGKGNQPQHF.

This clonotype has just a few counts. The chain is built from TRBV5-5 and TRBJ1-1, with TRBD1 matching over 7 bases. The CDR3 runs 14 residues. V lost 4 bases to trimming and J lost 1 base; unmatched junction nucleotides: 4. The germline V gene encodes CDR1 SGHKS and CDR2 YYEKEE (reference sequence). The CDR3 DNA is TGTGCCAGCAGCCCCAGGACAGGGAACACTGAAGCTTTCTTT. Translating it yields CASSPRTGNTEAFF.

V usage is TRBV6-1 and J usage is TRBJ1-3, with D uncertain. The length of the CDR3 is 16 residues. Trimming pared 0 bases from V and 1 base from J, leaving 10 bases between. The germline CDR1 and CDR2 sequences are MNHNS and SASEGT. This CDR3 is CASSEAWESSGNTIYF. The DNA of the CDR3 is TGTGCCAGCAGTGAAGCTTGGGAGTCGTCTGGAAACACCATATATTTT.

The chain uses TRBV12-3 or TRBV12-4 and TRBJ2-6; the D is unclear. The length of the CDR3 is 13 residues. Trimming removed 6 bases at V and 3 bases at J, with 6 bases between. The CDR3 spells CASRAGGANVLTF. The CDR3, as DNA: TGTGCCAGCAGGGCAGGTGGGGCCAACGTCCTGACTTTC.

The chain combines TRBV6-5 with TRBJ2-5, with a possible D match to TRBD2 (10 bases). The CDR3 loop spans 22 amino acids. The ends were cut back, 2 bases at V and 4 bases at J, with 35 bases in the middle. CDR1 MNHEY and CDR2 SVGAGI come from the germline V gene. The DNA for the CDR3 is TGTGCCAGCAGTTACCCTACCGGGACAGGGAGAAGCGGGAGGGCCGAAGGAGAGACCCAGTACTTC. This sequence encodes CASSYPTGTGRSGRAEGETQYF.

This chain links TRBV6-5 with TRBJ2-3; 10 nucleotides agree with TRBD2. Germline V gives CDR1 MNHEY, CDR2 SVGAGI. V was clipped by 8 bases and J by 4 bases; unmatched bases: 9. The length of the CDR3 is 15 residues. CDR3: CASSGLAGVADTQYF. The CDR3 nucleotides are TGTGCCAGCTCTGGGCTAGCGGGAGTGGCAGATACGCAGTATTTT.

The rearrangement joins TRBV5-1 to TRBJ2-1, with a weak D call TRBD2 (5 bases). The CDR3 totals 14 residues. CDR1 is SGHRS and CDR2 is YFSETQ in the germline V gene. Between the trimmed V and J ends, which lost 4 bases and 6 bases, there was a span of 14 bases. The CDR3 bases are TGCGCCAGCAGCGCGGACCCTCGGGGCAATGAGCAGTTCTTC. Protein sequence: CASSADPRGNEQFF.

The gene calls are TRBV5-1 and TRBJ2-4, with 10 bases lining up with TRBD1. The J call may be mistaken, given a closer DNA end match to TRBJ2-5. This CDR3 region has 14 residues. Germline assignment: CDR1 SGHRS and CDR2 YFSETQ. The DNA of the CDR3 is TGCGCCAGCAGCGCCGGGACAGGGGAAAAGACCCAGTACTTC. This translates into CASSAGTGEKTQYF.

The chain has TRBV29-1 and TRBJ2-4; D uncertain. TRBJ2-7 explains the end of the DNA better; the J call may be wrong. There are 11 residues in the CDR3. CDR1 SQVTM and CDR2 ANQGSEA come from the germline V gene. CDR3 sequence reads: CSVVFFYEQYF. The CDR3 DNA reads TGCAGCGTTGTTTTTTTCTACGAGCAGTACTTC.

The chain couples TRBV5-1 to TRBJ2-7; 11 positions match TRBD1. Germline-derived CDR1 and CDR2 are SGHRS and YFSETQ. This CDR3 spans 17 amino acids. V trimming: 4 bases; J trimming: 4 bases; junction bases outside the gene matches: 13. The CDR3 spells CASSPRGRGQGAYEQYF. The CDR3 DNA is TGCGCCAGCAGCCCCAGGGGTCGCGGACAGGGGGCGTACGAGCAGTACTTC.

The sample holds a few counts of this clonotype. The chain couples TRBV6-6 to TRBJ2-6, with D uncertain. Germline values: CDR1 MNHNY, CDR2 SVGAGI (reference sequence). The length of the CDR3 is 16 residues. V shed 3 bases and J shed 0 bases, with 9 bases lying between them. As DNA, the CDR3 is TGTGCCAGCAGTTATTGGGCGGACTCTGGGGCCAACGTCCTGACTTTC. As protein: CASSYWADSGANVLTF.

Ten or more counts support this clonotype. V gene TRBV6-4 combines with J gene TRBJ1-5; D not resolved. There are 13 residues in the CDR3. The ends were cut back, 0 bases at V and 1 base at J, with 1 base in the middle. CDR1 MRHNA and CDR2 SNTAGT come from the germline V gene. The CDR3 protein is CASSDSSNQPQHF. DNA of the CDR3: TGTGCCAGCAGTGACTCCAGCAATCAGCCCCAGCATTTT.

The genes are TRBV29-1 and TRBJ2-1; the match to TRBD1 covers 12 bases. This CDR3 is built from 12 residues. Germline loops: CDR1 SQVTM, CDR2 ANQGSEA. CDR3: CRGQGAYNEQFF. For the CDR3, the DNA is TGCAGGGGACAGGGGGCTTACAATGAGCAGTTCTTC.

V and J are TRBV10-3 and TRBJ1-2, with a weak D call TRBD1 (5 bases). V was trimmed by 4 bases and J by 6 bases, leaving 9 bases between them. Germline-derived CDR1 and CDR2 are ENHRY and SYGVKD. The CDR3 runs 12 residues. CDR3 sequence (DNA): TGTGCCATCAGTGGACAGAGTCATGGCTACACCTTC. Residues: CAISGQSHGYTF.

The chain recombines TRBV5-5 with TRBJ2-4; D is uncertain. The better agreement between TRBJ2-7 and the DNA end casts doubt on the J call. This CDR3 is 13 amino acids long. Germline assignment: CDR1 SGHKS and CDR2 YYEKEE (reference sequence). The CDR3 protein is CASSLFSTYEQYF. The CDR3 DNA reads TGTGCCAGCAGCTTGTTCAGCACCTACGAGCAGTACTTC.

V gene TRBV29-1 combines with J gene TRBJ1-2; no reliable D call. Germline values: CDR1 SQVTM, CDR2 ANQGSEA. Trimming removed 3 bases at V and 4 bases at J, with 12 bases between. CDR3 length: 13 residues. In DNA form, the CDR3 reads TGCAGCGTTGAGGGCAGGAGCGGCTATGGCTACACCTTC. This encodes CSVEGRSGYGYTF.

CDR3 region: CASSYGDRAAYNEQFF. The DNA for the CDR3 is TGTGCCAGCAGTTATGGGGACAGGGCGGCCTACAATGAGCAGTTCTTC. V is TRBV6-5 and J is TRBJ2-1, with 9 bases identical to TRBD1. The CDR3 runs to 16 residues. Germline CDR1 is MNHEY and CDR2 is SVGAGI. With V trimmed by 3 bases and J by 2 bases, 5 bases remained unmatched.

The chain uses TRBV7-2 and TRBJ1-5, with TRBD1 as a possible D gene (6 bases). This CDR3 contains 14 residues. Germline V gives CDR1 SGHTA, CDR2 FQGNSA. Between the trimmed V and J ends, which lost 3 bases and 7 bases, there was a span of 13 bases. The CDR3 protein is CASSFDRLQQPQHF. The CDR3 bases are TGTGCCAGCAGCTTCGACAGGTTGCAACAGCCCCAGCATTTT.